The clone carrying this T cell receptor (beta chain) was seen at least ten times. This specimen belongs to a study of T-cell reconstitution after alpha-beta-depleted transplantation in children. Deletions cut 0 bases from V and 4 bases from J, with 14 bases between. There are 16 residues in the CDR3. Germline CDR1 and CDR2: KGHSH and LQKENI. The library targeted TCRbeta and was prepared with unique molecular identifiers. Via MiXCR, TCRdb re-called the PCR reads, giving one row per CDR3 protein. This table holds over 200,000 distinct CDR3 sequences, roughly a tenth found once. The sequencing used PBMCs from the stem cell graft donor, collected from the stem cell graft. The sequence derives from a human donor who donated a stem cell graft to a child with acute lymphoblastic leukemia. This chain uses TRBV18 with TRBJ2-3; possibly TRBD1 for D (5 bases). CDR3: CASSPPLGRQSDTQYF. The DNA of the CDR3 is TGTGCCAGCTCACCACCGCTGGGGCGGCAGTCAGATACGCAGTATTTT.